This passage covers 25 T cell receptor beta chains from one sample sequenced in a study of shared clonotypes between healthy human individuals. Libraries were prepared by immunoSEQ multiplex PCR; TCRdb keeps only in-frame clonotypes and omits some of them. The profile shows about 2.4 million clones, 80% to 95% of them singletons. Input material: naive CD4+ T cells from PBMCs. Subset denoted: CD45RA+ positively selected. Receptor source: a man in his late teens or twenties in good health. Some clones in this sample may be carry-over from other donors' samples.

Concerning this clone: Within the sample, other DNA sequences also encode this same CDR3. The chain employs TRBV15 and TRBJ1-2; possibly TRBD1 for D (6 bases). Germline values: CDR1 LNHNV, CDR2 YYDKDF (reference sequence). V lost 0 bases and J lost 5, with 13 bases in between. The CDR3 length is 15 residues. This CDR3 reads CATSRDPGGGYGYTF. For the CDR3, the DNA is TGTGCCACCAGCAGAGATCCCGGGGGCGGGTATGGCTACACCTTC.

The CDR3 DNA is TGTGCCAGCAGCCCCGCTGGGAGTGGCTACACCTTC. It yields the protein CASSPAGSGYTF. V gene TRBV7-9 combines with J gene TRBJ1-2, with D unresolved. Germline-derived CDR1 and CDR2 are SEHNR and FQNEAQ (reference sequence). V lost 5 bases to trimming and J lost 7 bases, with 11 bases between them. The CDR3 is made up of 12 amino acids.

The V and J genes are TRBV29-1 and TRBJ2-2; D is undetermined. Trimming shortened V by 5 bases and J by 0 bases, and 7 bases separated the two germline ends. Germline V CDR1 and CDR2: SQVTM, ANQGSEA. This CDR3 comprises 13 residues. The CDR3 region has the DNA TGCAGCGTTAACATCGCGAACACCGGGGAGCTGTTTTTT. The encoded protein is CSVNIANTGELFF.

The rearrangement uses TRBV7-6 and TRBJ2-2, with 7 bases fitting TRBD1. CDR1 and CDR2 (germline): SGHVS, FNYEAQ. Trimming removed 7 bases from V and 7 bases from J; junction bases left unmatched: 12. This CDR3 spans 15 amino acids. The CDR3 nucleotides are TGTGCCAGCATAGGTGCAGGGGGTGCTTACGGGGAGCTGTTTTTT. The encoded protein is CASIGAGGAYGELFF. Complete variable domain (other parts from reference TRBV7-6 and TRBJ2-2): GAGVSQSPRYKVTKRGQDVALRCDPISGHVSLYWYRQALGQGPEFLTYFNYEAQQDKSGLPNDRFSAERPEGSISTLTIQRTEQRDSAMYRCASIGAGGAYGELFFGEGSRLTVL.

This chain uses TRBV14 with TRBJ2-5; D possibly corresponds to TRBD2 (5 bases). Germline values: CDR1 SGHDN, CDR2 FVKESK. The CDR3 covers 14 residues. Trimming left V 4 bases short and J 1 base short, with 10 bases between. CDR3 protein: CASSLLGVQETQYF. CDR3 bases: TGTGCCAGCAGCCTCCTCGGGGTCCAAGAGACCCAGTACTTC.

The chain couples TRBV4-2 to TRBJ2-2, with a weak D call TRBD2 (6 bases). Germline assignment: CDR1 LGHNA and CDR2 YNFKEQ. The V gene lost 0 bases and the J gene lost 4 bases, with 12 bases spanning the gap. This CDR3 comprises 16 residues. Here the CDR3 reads CASSQEWRRGTGELFF. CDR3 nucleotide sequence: TGTGCCAGCAGCCAAGAGTGGCGGCGGGGCACCGGGGAGCTGTTTTTT.

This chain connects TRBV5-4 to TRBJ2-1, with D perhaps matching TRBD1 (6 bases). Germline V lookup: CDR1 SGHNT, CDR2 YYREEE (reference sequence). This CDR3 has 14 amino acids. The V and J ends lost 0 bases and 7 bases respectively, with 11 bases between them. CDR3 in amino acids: CASSLVTGLNEQFF. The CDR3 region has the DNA TGTGCCAGCAGCTTGGTGACAGGTTTGAATGAGCAGTTCTTC.

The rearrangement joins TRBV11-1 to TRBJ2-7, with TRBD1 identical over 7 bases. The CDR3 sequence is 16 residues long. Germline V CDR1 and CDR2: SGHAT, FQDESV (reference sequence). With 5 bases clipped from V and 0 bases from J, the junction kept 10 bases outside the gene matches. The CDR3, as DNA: TGTGCCAGCAGCCGATCACCGGGACAGAGCTCCTACGAGCAGTACTTC. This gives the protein CASSRSPGQSSYEQYF.

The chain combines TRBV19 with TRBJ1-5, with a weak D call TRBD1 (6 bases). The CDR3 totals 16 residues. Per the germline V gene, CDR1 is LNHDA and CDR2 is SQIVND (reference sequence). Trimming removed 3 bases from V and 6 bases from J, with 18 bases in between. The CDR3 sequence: CASSIRGRLGSQPQHF. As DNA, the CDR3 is TGTGCCAGTAGTATTCGGGGGCGCTTGGGGAGTCAGCCCCAGCATTTT.

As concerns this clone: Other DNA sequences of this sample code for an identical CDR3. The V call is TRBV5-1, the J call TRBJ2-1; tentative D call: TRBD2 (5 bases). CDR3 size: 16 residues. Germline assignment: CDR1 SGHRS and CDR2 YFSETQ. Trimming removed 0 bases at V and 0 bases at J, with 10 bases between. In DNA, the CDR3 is TGCGCCAGCAGCTTGGTGGCGGGTAGCTCCTACAATGAGCAGTTCTTC. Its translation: CASSLVAGSSYNEQFF. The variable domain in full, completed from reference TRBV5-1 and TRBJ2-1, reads KAGVTQTPRYLIKTRGQQVTLSCSPISGHRSVSWYQQTPGQGLQFLFEYFSETQRNKGNFPGRFSGRQFSNSRSEMNVSTLELGDSALYLCASSLVAGSSYNEQFFGPGTRLTVL.

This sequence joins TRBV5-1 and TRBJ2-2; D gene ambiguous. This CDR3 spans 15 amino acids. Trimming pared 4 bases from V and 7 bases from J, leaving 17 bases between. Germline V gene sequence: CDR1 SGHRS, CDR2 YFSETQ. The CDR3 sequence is CASSLATSQLGELFF. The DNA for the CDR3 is TGCGCCAGCAGCCTCGCAACCTCCCAGCTCGGGGAGCTGTTTTTT. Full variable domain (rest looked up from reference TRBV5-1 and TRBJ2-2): KAGVTQTPRYLIKTRGQQVTLSCSPISGHRSVSWYQQTPGQGLQFLFEYFSETQRNKGNFPGRFSGRQFSNSRSEMNVSTLELGDSALYLCASSLATSQLGELFFGEGSRLTVL.

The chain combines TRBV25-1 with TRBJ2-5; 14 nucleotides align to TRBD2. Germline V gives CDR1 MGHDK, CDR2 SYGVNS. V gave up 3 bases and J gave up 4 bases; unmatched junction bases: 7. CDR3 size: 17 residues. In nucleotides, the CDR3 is TGTGCCAGCAGTGAGTCCCCCGGGACTAGCGGGGGAGAGACCCAGTACTTC. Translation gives CASSESPGTSGGETQYF.

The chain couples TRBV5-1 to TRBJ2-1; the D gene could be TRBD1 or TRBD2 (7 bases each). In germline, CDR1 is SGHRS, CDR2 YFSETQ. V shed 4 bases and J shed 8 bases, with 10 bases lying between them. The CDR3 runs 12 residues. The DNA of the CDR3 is TGCGCCAGCAGCCCAGGGGGGGATGAGCAGTTCTTC. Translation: CASSPGGDEQFF.

The CDR3 coding sequence is TGTGCCAGCTCACCTGGGACCCCCACGGGGAAGCAGTACTTC. This encodes CASSPGTPTGKQYF. V gene TRBV18 combines with J gene TRBJ2-7, with D tentatively TRBD1 or TRBD2 (5 bases each). The V and J ends lost 3 bases and 8 bases respectively, with 17 bases between them. The CDR3 extends over 14 amino acids. CDR1 and CDR2 from the germline V gene are KGHSH and LQKENI.

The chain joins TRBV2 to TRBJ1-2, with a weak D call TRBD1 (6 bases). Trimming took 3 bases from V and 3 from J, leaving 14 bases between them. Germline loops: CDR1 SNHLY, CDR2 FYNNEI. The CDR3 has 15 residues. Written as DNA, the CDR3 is TGTGCCAGCAGTGAGGGACATCTTAATTACTATGGCTACACCTTC. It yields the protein CASSEGHLNYYGYTF.

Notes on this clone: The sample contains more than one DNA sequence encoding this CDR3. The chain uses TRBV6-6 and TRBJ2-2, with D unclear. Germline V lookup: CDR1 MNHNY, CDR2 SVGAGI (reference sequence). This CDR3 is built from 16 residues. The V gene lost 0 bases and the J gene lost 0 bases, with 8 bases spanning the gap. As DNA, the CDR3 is TGTGCCAGCAGTTACTCGTACCGTGCGAACACCGGGGAGCTGTTTTTT. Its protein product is CASSYSYRANTGELFF.

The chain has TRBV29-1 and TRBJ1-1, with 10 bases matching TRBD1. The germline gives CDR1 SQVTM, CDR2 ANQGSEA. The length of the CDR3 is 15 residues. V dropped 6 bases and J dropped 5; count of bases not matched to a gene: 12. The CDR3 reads CSVLIGTGVRTEAFF. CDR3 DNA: TGCAGCGTGCTTATAGGGACAGGGGTTAGGACTGAAGCTTTCTTT.

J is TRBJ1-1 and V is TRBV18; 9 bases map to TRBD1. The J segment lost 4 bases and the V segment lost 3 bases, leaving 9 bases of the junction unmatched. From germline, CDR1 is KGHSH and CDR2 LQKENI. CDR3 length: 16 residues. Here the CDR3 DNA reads TGTGCCAGCTCACCGATACGGACAGGGGTGCGCACTGAAGCTTTCTTT. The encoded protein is CASSPIRTGVRTEAFF. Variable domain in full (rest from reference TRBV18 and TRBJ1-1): NAGVMQNPRHLVRRRGQEARLRCSPMKGHSHVYWYRQLPEEGLKFMVYLQKENIIDESGMPKERFSAEFPKEGPSILRIQQVVRGDSAAYFCASSPIRTGVRTEAFFGQGTRLTVV.

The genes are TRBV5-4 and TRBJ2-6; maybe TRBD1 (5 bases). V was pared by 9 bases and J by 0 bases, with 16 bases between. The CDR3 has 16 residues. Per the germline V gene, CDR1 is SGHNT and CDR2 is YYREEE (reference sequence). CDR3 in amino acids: CATTGAAHSGANVLTF. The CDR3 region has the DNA TGTGCCACCACTGGGGCAGCTCACTCTGGGGCCAACGTCCTGACTTTC.

The CDR3 loop reads CASSPDWDRLNYGYTF. The CDR3 nucleotides read TGCGCCAGCAGCCCTGACTGGGACAGGCTAAACTATGGCTACACCTTC. The genes are TRBV5-1 and TRBJ1-2; 8 bases map to TRBD1. J lost 2 bases, V lost 4 bases, and 10 bases had no gene match. Germline CDR1 SGHRS, CDR2 YFSETQ. The CDR3 length is 16 residues.

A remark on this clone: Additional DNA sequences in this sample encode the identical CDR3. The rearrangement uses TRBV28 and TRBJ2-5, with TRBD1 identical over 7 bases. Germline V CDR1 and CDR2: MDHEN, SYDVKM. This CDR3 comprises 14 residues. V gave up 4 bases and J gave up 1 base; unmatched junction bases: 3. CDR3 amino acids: CASSSGDSQETQYF. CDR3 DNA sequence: TGTGCCAGCAGTTCCGGGGACAGCCAAGAGACCCAGTACTTC. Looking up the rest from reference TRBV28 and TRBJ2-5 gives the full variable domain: DVKVTQSSRYLVKRTGEKVFLECVQDMDHENMFWYRQDPGLGLRLIYFSYDVKMKEKGDIPEGYSVSREKKERFSLILESASTNQTSMYLCASSSGDSQETQYFGPGTRLLVL.

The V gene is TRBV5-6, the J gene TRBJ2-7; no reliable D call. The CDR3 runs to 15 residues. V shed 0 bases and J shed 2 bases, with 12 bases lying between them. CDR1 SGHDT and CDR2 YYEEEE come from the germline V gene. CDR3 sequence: CASSLARAYAYEQYF. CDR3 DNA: TGTGCCAGCAGCTTGGCCCGGGCCTACGCCTACGAGCAGTACTTC.

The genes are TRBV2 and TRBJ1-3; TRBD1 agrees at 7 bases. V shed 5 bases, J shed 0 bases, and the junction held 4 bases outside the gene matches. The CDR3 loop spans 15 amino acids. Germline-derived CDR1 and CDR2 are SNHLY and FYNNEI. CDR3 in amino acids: CASSPSGGSGNTIYF. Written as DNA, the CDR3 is TGTGCCAGCAGTCCTTCAGGGGGCTCTGGAAACACCATATATTTT.

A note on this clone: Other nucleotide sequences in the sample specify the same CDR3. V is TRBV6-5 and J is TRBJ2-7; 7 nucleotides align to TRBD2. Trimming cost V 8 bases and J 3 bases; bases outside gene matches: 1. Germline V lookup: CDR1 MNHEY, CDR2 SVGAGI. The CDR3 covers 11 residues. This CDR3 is CASGGSYEQYF. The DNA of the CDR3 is TGTGCCAGCGGCGGGAGCTACGAGCAGTACTTC.

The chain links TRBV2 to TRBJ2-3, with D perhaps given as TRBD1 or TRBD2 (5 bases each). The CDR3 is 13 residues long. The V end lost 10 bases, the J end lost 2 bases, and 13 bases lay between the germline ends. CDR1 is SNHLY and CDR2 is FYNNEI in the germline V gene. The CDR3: CATGAVLTDTQYF. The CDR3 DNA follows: TGTGCCACCGGGGCGGTTCTCACAGATACGCAGTATTTT. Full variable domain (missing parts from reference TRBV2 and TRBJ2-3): EPEVTQTPSHQVTQMGQEVILRCVPISNHLYFYWYRQILGQKVEFLVSFYNNEISEKSEIFDDQFSVERPDGSNFTLKIRSTKLEDSAMYFCATGAVLTDTQYFGPGTRLTVL.